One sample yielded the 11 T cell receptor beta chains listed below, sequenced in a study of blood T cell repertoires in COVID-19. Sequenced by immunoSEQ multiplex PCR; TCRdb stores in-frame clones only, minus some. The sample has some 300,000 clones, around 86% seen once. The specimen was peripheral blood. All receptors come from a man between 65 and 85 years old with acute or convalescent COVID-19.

The CDR3 DNA is TGCGCCAGCAGTTTGTCCCCAGAAATTGGAAACACCATATATTTT. It specifies CASSLSPEIGNTIYF. V usage is TRBV5-1 and J usage is TRBJ1-3; unclear D gene. V gave up 5 bases and J gave up 3 bases, with 15 bases separating them. Per germline, CDR1 SGHRS and CDR2 YFSETQ. The CDR3 spans 15 residues.

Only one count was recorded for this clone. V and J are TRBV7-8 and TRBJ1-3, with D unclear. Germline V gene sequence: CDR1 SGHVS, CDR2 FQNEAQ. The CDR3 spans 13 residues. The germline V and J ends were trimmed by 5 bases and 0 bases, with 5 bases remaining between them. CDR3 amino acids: CASSPFSGNTIYF. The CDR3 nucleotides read TGTGCCAGCAGCCCCTTCTCTGGAAACACCATATATTTT.

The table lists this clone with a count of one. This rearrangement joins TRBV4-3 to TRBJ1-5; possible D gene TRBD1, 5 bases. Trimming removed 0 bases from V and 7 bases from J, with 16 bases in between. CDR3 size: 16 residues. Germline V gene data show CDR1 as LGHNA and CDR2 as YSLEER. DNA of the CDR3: TGCGCCAGCAGCCAAGATGCGCAGGGATCTGGCCAGCCCCAGCATTTT. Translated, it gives CASSQDAQGSGQPQHF.

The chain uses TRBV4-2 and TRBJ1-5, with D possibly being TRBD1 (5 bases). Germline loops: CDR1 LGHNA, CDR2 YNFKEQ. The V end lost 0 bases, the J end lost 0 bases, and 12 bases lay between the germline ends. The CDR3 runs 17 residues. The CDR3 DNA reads TGTGCCAGCAGCCAAGAAGGGGCTGGATATAGCAATCAGCCCCAGCATTTT. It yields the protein CASSQEGAGYSNQPQHF.

The CDR3 bases are TGTGCCAGCAGCCAAGATTTACAGGGAGCAAGCAATCAGCCCCAGCATTTT. Translated, it gives CASSQDLQGASNQPQHF. J is TRBJ1-5 and V is TRBV3-1 (or the pseudogene TRBV3-2); a possible D gene is TRBD1 (6 bases). The CDR3 is 17 amino acids. Germline CDR1 and CDR2: LGHDT and YNNKEL (reference sequence). Between the trimmed V and J ends, which lost 0 bases and 1 base, there was a span of 13 bases.

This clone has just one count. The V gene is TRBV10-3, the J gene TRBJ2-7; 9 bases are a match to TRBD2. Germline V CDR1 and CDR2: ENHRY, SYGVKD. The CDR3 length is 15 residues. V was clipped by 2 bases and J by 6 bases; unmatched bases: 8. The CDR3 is CAISETSAGGGEQYF. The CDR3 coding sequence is TGTGCCATCAGTGAGACCTCAGCGGGAGGAGGCGAGCAGTACTTC.

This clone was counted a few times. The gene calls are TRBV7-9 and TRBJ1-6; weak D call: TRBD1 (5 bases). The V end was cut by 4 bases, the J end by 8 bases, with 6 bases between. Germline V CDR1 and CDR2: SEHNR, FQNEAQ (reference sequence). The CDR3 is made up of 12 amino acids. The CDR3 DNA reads TGTGCCAGCAGCTCCAGGGATTCACCCCTCCACTTT. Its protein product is CASSSRDSPLHF.

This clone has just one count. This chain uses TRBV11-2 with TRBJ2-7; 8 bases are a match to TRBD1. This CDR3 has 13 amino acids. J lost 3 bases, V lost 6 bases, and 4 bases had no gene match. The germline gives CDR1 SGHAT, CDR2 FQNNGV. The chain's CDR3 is CASRRGTGYEQYF. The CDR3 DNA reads TGTGCCAGCAGACGTGGGACAGGCTACGAGCAGTACTTC. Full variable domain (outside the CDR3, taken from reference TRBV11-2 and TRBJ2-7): EAGVAQSPRYKIIEKRQSVAFWCNPISGHATLYWYQQILGQGPKLLIQFQNNGVVDDSQLPKDRFSAERLKGVDSTLKIQPAKLEDSAVYLCASRRGTGYEQYFGPGTRLTVT.

The CDR3 bases are TGTGCCAGCAGCTTAAGGGGCAATGAGCAGTTCTTC. Translation gives CASSLRGNEQFF. This rearrangement joins TRBV7-9 to TRBJ2-1, with D perhaps matching TRBD1 (5 bases). Germline V gives CDR1 SEHNR, CDR2 FQNEAQ (reference sequence). The CDR3 totals 12 residues. The V end was cut by 2 bases, the J end by 6 bases, with 5 bases between.

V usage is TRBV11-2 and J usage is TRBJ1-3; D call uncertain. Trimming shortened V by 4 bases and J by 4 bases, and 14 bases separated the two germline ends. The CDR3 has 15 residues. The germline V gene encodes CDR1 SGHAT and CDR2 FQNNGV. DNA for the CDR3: TGTGCCAGCAGCTCGGGTAATACACCCGGAAACACCATATATTTT. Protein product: CASSSGNTPGNTIYF.

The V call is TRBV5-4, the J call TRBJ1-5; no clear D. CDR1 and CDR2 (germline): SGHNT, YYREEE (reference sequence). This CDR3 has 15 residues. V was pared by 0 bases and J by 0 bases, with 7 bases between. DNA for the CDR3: TGTGCCAGCAGCTTGGGTGGAGGTAGCAATCAGCCCCAGCATTTT. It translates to CASSLGGGSNQPQHF.